The 10 T cell receptor beta chains below all came from one sample that was sequenced in a study of long-term antiretroviral therapy in people with HIV (dated by TCRdb to 2021 to 2024). The immunoSEQ hsTCRB v3.0 assay was used at survey level resolution for TRB variable region sequencing. Drawn from immuneACCESS, this table holds only the in-frame rearrangements with V and J called that TCRdb kept. Clones are partly lost; checked studies trace under half to an unresolved V gene and leave the rest unexplained. The sample table holds approximately 36,000 clones, of which roughly 87% were seen once. The ten largest make up roughly 6.6% of the sample. Source: unsorted PBMCs, taken 0.6 years after starting antiretroviral therapy. All receptors derive from a man between 18 and 35 years old with HIV.

The chain recombines TRBV28 with TRBJ2-7; TRBD1 matches at 8 bases. This CDR3 is built from 15 residues. With 8 bases clipped from V and 6 bases from J, the junction kept 15 bases outside the gene matches. CDR1 and CDR2 from the germline V gene are MDHEN and SYDVKM. DNA for the CDR3: TGTGCCAGCCTGCTGCTAGGACAGGGAACGGGCGAGCAGTACTTC. It is translated as CASLLLGQGTGEQYF.

This chain joins TRBV20-1 and TRBJ2-3; D unclear. Trimming cost V 7 bases and J 3 bases, with 5 bases left between them. Germline-derived CDR1 and CDR2 are DFQATT and SNEGSKA (reference sequence). The CDR3 is made up of 10 amino acids. CDR3 residues: CSVGTDTQYF. The CDR3 DNA reads as TGCAGTGTAGGTACAGATACGCAGTATTTT.

This clone was observed a single time. The chain employs TRBV5-1 and TRBJ1-5, with D hard to call. CDR3 length equals 14 residues. Trimming left V 2 bases short and J 7 bases short, with 13 bases between. The germline V gene encodes CDR1 SGHRS and CDR2 YFSETQ. The DNA for the CDR3 is TGCGCCAGCAGCTTCGGGTCAGTCGGGCAGCCCCAGCATTTT. Translating gives CASSFGSVGQPQHF.

Only one count was recorded for this clone. Because the CDR3 is missing its conserved closing phenylalanine or tryptophan, this is likely a read error. V and J are TRBV27 and TRBJ1-5; no clear D gene. Per germline, CDR1 MNHEY and CDR2 SMNVEV (reference sequence). CDR3 length: 16 residues. With 0 bases removed from V and 6 bases from J, the gap between germline ends came to 15 bases. As DNA, the CDR3 is TGTGCCAGCAGTTTATCCGCCTCCAAGGTGGTTCAGCCCCAGCATCTT. Amino acids: CASSLSASKVVQPQHL.

The rearrangement uses TRBV2 and TRBJ2-7; the D gene is possibly TRBD1 (5 bases). There are 14 residues in the CDR3. With 2 bases removed from V and 0 bases from J, the gap between germline ends came to 8 bases. Germline loops: CDR1 SNHLY, CDR2 FYNNEI. CDR3 sequence reads: CASSEQGNSYEQYF. In DNA, the CDR3 is TGTGCCAGCAGTGAACAGGGAAACTCCTACGAGCAGTACTTC.

The chain combines TRBV29-1 with TRBJ1-1, with unresolved D. This CDR3 has 15 residues. Germline CDR1 reads SQVTM; CDR2 reads ANQGSEA. V lost 4 bases to trimming and J lost 4 bases, with 19 bases between them. In DNA, the CDR3 is TGCAGCGTTGCCCCCTTTCCAGGACGTCCCACTGAAGCTTTCTTT. Protein sequence: CSVAPFPGRPTEAFF.

In its sample, this clone was seen once. The chain recombines TRBV28 with TRBJ1-2; no firm D call. The germline V gene has CDR1 MDHEN and CDR2 SYDVKM. Trimming left V 1 base short and J 4 bases short, with 7 bases between. This CDR3 comprises 13 residues. In nucleotides, the CDR3 is TGTGCCAGCAGTTTATTGGGCAGCTATGGCTACACCTTC. Translation: CASSLLGSYGYTF.

The chain employs TRBV18 and TRBJ2-5; 13 nucleotides align to TRBD2. With V trimmed by 1 base and J by 3 bases, 2 bases remained unmatched. Germline loops: CDR1 KGHSH, CDR2 LQKENI. The CDR3 spans 16 residues. CDR3 region: CASSPLGLAGEETQYF. The DNA for the CDR3 is TGTGCCAGCTCACCACTAGGACTAGCGGGGGAAGAGACCCAGTACTTC.

This chain links TRBV21-1 with TRBJ2-7; TRBD2 is taken as the D call from the table, unchecked against the DNA. TRBV21-1 is annotated as a pseudogene. CDR3 length equals 18 residues. CDR3 sequence (DNA): TGTGCCAGCACCCCTCTGCATACTAGCGACACCACCGGCTACGAGCAGTACTTC. Residues: CASTPLHTSDTTGYEQYF.

The chain employs TRBV27 and TRBJ1-5, with TRBD1 as a possible D gene (5 bases). This CDR3 comprises 14 residues. CDR1 is MNHEY and CDR2 is SMNVEV in the germline V gene (reference sequence). With 2 bases removed from V and 1 base from J, the gap between germline ends came to 6 bases. The CDR3 bases are TGTGCCAGCAGTTTACGGGGGAGCAATCAGCCCCAGCATTTT. This encodes CASSLRGSNQPQHF.